These 4 T cell receptor beta chains share one sample of origin, sequenced in a study of OX40 agonist ivuxolimab in advanced cancers. Repertoires were generated with immunoSEQ multiplex PCR, while TCRdb's copy carries only in-frame clones and drops some. The sample yields some 11,000 clones, 87% seen once. The sample here was CD4+ or CD8+ T cells sorted from blood, taken in a trial of the OX40 agonist ivuxolimab. The source of these receptors is an adult with an advanced solid tumor such as melanoma, head and neck, liver or kidney cancer.

Note on this clone: This same CDR3 is encoded by further DNA sequences in the sample. The chain combines TRBV11-3 with TRBJ2-5; TRBD2 matches at 16 bases. CDR1 and CDR2 from the germline V gene are SGHNT and YENEEA. The junction had 4 bases not matched to a gene; V was cut back by 4 bases and J by 5 bases. This CDR3 comprises 16 residues. The DNA of the CDR3 is TGTGCCAGCAGCTCGGGACTAGCGGGAGGGGGGGAGACCCAGTACTTC. It translates to CASSSGLAGGGETQYF.

The chain is built from TRBV7-8 and TRBJ1-1; D is ambiguous. This CDR3 spans 16 amino acids. The V end lost 1 base, the J end lost 1 base, and 13 bases lay between the germline ends. Germline CDR1 reads SGHVS; CDR2 reads FQNEAQ. The CDR3 bases are TGTGCCAGCAGCTTAGGGGTCCCCCCAGAGAACACTGAAGCTTTCTTT. This codes for CASSLGVPPENTEAFF.

The V gene is TRBV29-1, the J gene TRBJ2-5; D gene uncertain. The CDR3 sequence is 13 residues long. V was trimmed by 4 bases and J by 1 base, leaving 10 bases between them. CDR1 is SQVTM and CDR2 is ANQGSEA in the germline V gene. CDR3 amino acids: CSVVHYFQETQYF. DNA for the CDR3: TGCAGCGTTGTCCACTACTTCCAAGAGACCCAGTACTTC. The variable domain in full, completed from reference TRBV29-1 and TRBJ2-5, reads SAVISQKPSRDICQRGTSLTIQCQVDSQVTMMFWYRQQPGQSLTLIATANQGSEATYESGFVIDKFPISRPNLTFSTLTVSNMSPEDSSIYLCSVVHYFQETQYFGPGTRLLVL.

This clone was seen only a few times. The chain is built from TRBV5-1 and TRBJ2-7; no firm D call. Per the germline V gene, CDR1 is SGHRS and CDR2 is YFSETQ. V shed 1 base and J shed 2 bases, with 10 bases lying between them. CDR3 length equals 14 residues. This chain's CDR3 is CASSLPDGTYEQYF. In DNA form, the CDR3 reads TGCGCCAGCAGCTTGCCGGACGGAACCTACGAGCAGTACTTC.